One sample yielded the 20 T cell receptor beta chains listed below, sequenced in a study of PD-1 blockade in classical Hodgkin lymphoma. No patient escaped relapse after autologous stem cell transplantation, and brentuximab vedotin exposure varied. Thawed PBMCs were the source of CD8+ T cells, obtained through magnetic negative selection. Assay used: immunoSEQ multiplex PCR; TCRdb lists only in-frame clones, some missing. This repertoire shows a few thousand clones, 82% found once; its top ten account for approximately 10%. Material: CD8+ T cells from blood, obtained at baseline. The receptor source for this set is a human donor with classical Hodgkin lymphoma.

Only a few counts were recorded for this clone. V gene TRBV9 combines with J gene TRBJ1-6; the D gene is possibly TRBD1 (5 bases). The V end was cut by 0 bases, the J end by 9 bases, with 13 bases between. Germline values: CDR1 SGDLS, CDR2 YYNGEE. This CDR3 contains 15 residues. CDR3 residues: CASSVEGTEASPLHF. The CDR3, as DNA: TGTGCCAGCAGCGTAGAAGGGACGGAAGCTTCACCCCTCCACTTT.

In this sample, this clone turned up once. The DNA for the CDR3 is TGCGCCAGCAGCCCCCGTTTAGCGGGGGGGCCCTACGAGCAGTACTTC. Protein sequence: CASSPRLAGGPYEQYF. The chain links TRBV4-3 to TRBJ2-7; TRBD2 matches 11 bases. The CDR3 sequence is 16 residues long. CDR1 and CDR2 from the germline V gene are LGHNA and YSLEER. With V trimmed by 4 bases and J by 2 bases, 7 bases remained unmatched.

The chain joins TRBV9 to TRBJ2-1, with D perhaps matching TRBD1 (6 bases). The germline gives CDR1 SGDLS, CDR2 YYNGEE. This CDR3 has 15 amino acids. Trimming shortened V by 0 bases and J by 1 base, and 8 bases separated the two germline ends. This CDR3 reads CASSVGGPSYNEQFF. For the CDR3, the DNA is TGTGCCAGCAGCGTAGGGGGGCCTTCCTACAATGAGCAGTTCTTC.

This chain uses TRBV29-1 with TRBJ2-5; 8 bases agree with TRBD1. The CDR3 extends over 15 amino acids. V lost 4 bases and J lost 1; bases outside the gene matches: 8. Germline CDR1 SQVTM, CDR2 ANQGSEA. CDR3 bases: TGCAGCGTTGGTTATGGGGGACAGGTCCAAGAGACCCAGTACTTC. Its translation is CSVGYGGQVQETQYF.

The genes are TRBV7-9 and TRBJ1-5; no clear D gene. The germline gives CDR1 SEHNR, CDR2 FQNEAQ (reference sequence). V shed 3 bases and J shed 1 base, with 10 bases lying between them. The CDR3 has 15 amino acids. This CDR3 reads CASSFETTSNQPQHF. The CDR3 DNA follows: TGTGCCAGCAGCTTTGAGACAACGAGCAATCAGCCCCAGCATTTT.

V is TRBV7-2 and J is TRBJ1-4, with D maybe TRBD1 (5 bases). The CDR3 runs to 16 residues. V dropped 3 bases and J dropped 6 bases, with 17 bases sitting between them. CDR1 is SGHTA and CDR2 is FQGNSA in the germline V gene. Written as DNA, the CDR3 is TGTGCCAGCAGCTTCCCCGTCGGGGGGGTTGATGAAAAACTGTTTTTT. Translation: CASSFPVGGVDEKLFF.

The genes are TRBV9 and TRBJ2-3; 7 nucleotides align to TRBD1. The germline V gene encodes CDR1 SGDLS and CDR2 YYNGEE. The CDR3 is 13 amino acids. Unmatched junction bases numbered 4, after V lost 3 bases and J lost 6 bases. CDR3 sequence (DNA): TGTGCCAGCAGCGCCCAACAGGGGGATACGCAGTATTTT. Its protein product is CASSAQQGDTQYF.

The rearrangement joins TRBV9 to TRBJ1-2, with D uncertain. Germline loops: CDR1 SGDLS, CDR2 YYNGEE. The CDR3 loop spans 16 amino acids. The V end was cut by 4 bases, the J end by 2 bases, with 18 bases between. In DNA, the CDR3 is TGTGCCAGCAGCTCATATTCCGAAGGGCCGAACTATGGCTACACCTTC. Amino acids: CASSSYSEGPNYGYTF.

The rearrangement joins TRBV19 to TRBJ2-7; 7 positions match TRBD1. Germline CDR1 is LNHDA and CDR2 is SQIVND (reference sequence). V gave up 6 bases and J gave up 4 bases; unmatched junction bases: 15. CDR3 length: 16 residues. As DNA, the CDR3 is TGTGCCAGTAGGGGACGGGACAGCTCGGGTCTGTACGAGCAGTACTTC. Translated: CASRGRDSSGLYEQYF.

The chain has TRBV7-8 and TRBJ2-3; D unclear. The CDR3 length is 15 residues. The V gene's germline CDR1 is SGHVS and CDR2 FQNEAQ. The V gene lost 1 base and the J gene lost 4 bases, with 12 bases spanning the gap. This CDR3 is CASSLVPGYADTQYF. CDR3 in DNA: TGTGCCAGCAGCTTAGTCCCTGGTTACGCAGATACGCAGTATTTT.

The chain employs TRBV5-4 and TRBJ1-6; 12 bases line up with TRBD1. The CDR3 is 15 residues long. Germline V lookup: CDR1 SGHNT, CDR2 YYREEE (reference sequence). Unmatched junction bases numbered 7, after V lost 3 bases and J lost 12 bases. CDR3 amino acids: CASSWGDRGRGPLHF. DNA for the CDR3: TGTGCCAGCAGCTGGGGGGACAGGGGGCGTGGACCCCTCCACTTT.

CDR3 sequence reads: CASFKKVGELFF. The CDR3 DNA sequence: TGTGCCAGCTTTAAGAAGGTCGGGGAGCTGTTTTTT. This rearrangement joins TRBV2 to TRBJ2-2; D call uncertain. This CDR3 contains 12 residues. Germline V gene sequence: CDR1 SNHLY, CDR2 FYNNEI. The ends were cut back, 8 bases at V and 7 bases at J, with 11 bases in the middle.

V usage is TRBV6-6 and J usage is TRBJ2-2; TRBD1 might be the D (6 bases). The CDR3 extends over 15 amino acids. Trimming removed 2 bases at V and 0 bases at J, with 7 bases between. The germline V gene encodes CDR1 MNHNY and CDR2 SVGAGI (reference sequence). CDR3 sequence: CASSYPGANTGELFF. The DNA of the CDR3 is TGTGCCAGCAGTTACCCAGGGGCGAACACCGGGGAGCTGTTTTTT.

The J gene is TRBJ2-1, the V gene TRBV28, with 7 positions matching TRBD1. This CDR3 comprises 14 residues. V lost 5 bases and J lost 4; bases outside the gene matches: 5. The V gene's germline CDR1 is MDHEN and CDR2 SYDVKM. CDR3 protein: CASSPRTGYNEQFF. As DNA, the CDR3 is TGTGCCAGCAGTCCTAGGACAGGTTACAATGAGCAGTTCTTC.

This chain links TRBV19 with TRBJ2-5; D perhaps matches TRBD2 (7 bases). V was shortened by 4 bases and J by 4 bases, with 16 bases between the two germline ends. Germline lookup yields CDR1 LNHDA and CDR2 SQIVND (reference sequence). CDR3 length: 15 amino acids. The CDR3 bases are TGTGCCAGTAGTAACGGGGGGCCGGCGGGAGAGACCCAGTACTTC. It translates to CASSNGGPAGETQYF.

The chain recombines TRBV4-1 with TRBJ2-7; D perhaps matches TRBD2 (5 bases). V lost 3 bases to trimming and J lost 7 bases, with 16 bases between them. The CDR3 runs 14 residues. Germline V lookup: CDR1 MGHRA, CDR2 YSYEKL. The CDR3 sequence: CASSHRTGRGEQYF. The DNA of the CDR3 is TGCGCCAGCAGCCACCGGACTGGCCGTGGGGAGCAGTACTTC.

V usage is TRBV10-2 and J usage is TRBJ1-2; TRBD1 agrees at 7 bases. CDR3 length equals 15 residues. Germline V gene lookup returns CDR1 WSHSY and CDR2 SAAADI. V shed 8 bases and J 4 bases; nucleotides not matched to a gene: 13. This CDR3 is CASSPRDSGPYGYTF. CDR3 nucleotides: TGCGCCAGCTCTCCCCGGGACAGCGGGCCCTATGGCTACACCTTC.

The V and J genes are TRBV13 and TRBJ2-5; a possible D gene is TRBD2 (5 bases). Germline CDR1 and CDR2: PRHDT and FYEKMQ (reference sequence). The V gene lost 6 bases and the J gene lost 1 base, with 12 bases spanning the gap. The CDR3 spans 14 residues. The CDR3 nucleotides are TGTGCCAGCAGTTCTCCGGGAATCCAAGAGACCCAGTACTTC. Translation gives CASSSPGIQETQYF.

The rearrangement uses TRBV20-1 and TRBJ2-7; D is undetermined. V gave up 4 bases and J gave up 7 bases, with 11 bases separating them. This CDR3 is 11 amino acids long. Germline CDR1 and CDR2: DFQATT and SNEGSKA (reference sequence). The CDR3 here is CSAKKLREQYF. The DNA for the CDR3 is TGCAGTGCTAAAAAACTGCGGGAGCAGTACTTC.

The chain uses TRBV25-1 and TRBJ2-1; D is possibly TRBD1 or TRBD2 (6 bases each). Germline CDR1 MGHDK, CDR2 SYGVNS. The CDR3 covers 13 residues. The CDR3 bases are TGTGCGACGGGGGCCACCGTAAACAATGAGCAGTTCTTC. It codes for CATGATVNNEQFF.